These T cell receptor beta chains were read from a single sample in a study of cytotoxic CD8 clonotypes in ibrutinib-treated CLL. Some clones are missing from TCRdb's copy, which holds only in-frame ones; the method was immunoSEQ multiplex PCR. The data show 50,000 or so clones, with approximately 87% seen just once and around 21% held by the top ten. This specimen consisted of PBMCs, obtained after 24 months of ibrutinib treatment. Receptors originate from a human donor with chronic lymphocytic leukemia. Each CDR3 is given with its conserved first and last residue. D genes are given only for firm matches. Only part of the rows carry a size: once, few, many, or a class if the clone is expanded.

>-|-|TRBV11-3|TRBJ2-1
TGTGCCAGCAGCTTAGGTGGGGGGCCCTCCTACAATGAGCAGTTCTTC
CASSLGGGPSYNEQFF
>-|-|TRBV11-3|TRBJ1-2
TGTGCCAGCAGCTTAGGAGGTTATGGCTACACCTTC
CASSLGGYGYTF
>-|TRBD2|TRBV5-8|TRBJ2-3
TGTGCCAGCAAGGCGGGAGCGGGAACAGATACGCAGTATTTT
CASKAGAGTDTQYF
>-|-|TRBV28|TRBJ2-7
TGTGCCAGCAGTCGAAAGGGGACCTCCGAGCAGTACTTC
CASSRKGTSEQYF
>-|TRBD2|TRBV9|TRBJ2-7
TGTGCCAGCAGCGCCGGGGGGACTAGCGCATACTACGAGCAGTACTTC
CASSAGGTSAYYEQYF
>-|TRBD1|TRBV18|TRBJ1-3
TGTGCCAGCTCACGAGGACAGGGAAGGTCAAACACCATATATTTT
CASSRGQGRSNTIYF
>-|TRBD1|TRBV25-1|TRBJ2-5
TGTGCCAGCAGTCGTCGGACAGGAGAGACCCAGTACTTC
CASSRRTGETQYF
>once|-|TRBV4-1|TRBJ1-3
TGCGCCAGCAGCTCCCCCGTCAACTCTGGAAACACCATATATTTT
CASSSPVNSGNTIYF
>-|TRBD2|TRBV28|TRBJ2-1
TGTGCCAGCAGTTCACAATCTAGCGGGGGTTATAACAATGAGCAGTTCTTC
CASSSQSSGGYNNEQFF
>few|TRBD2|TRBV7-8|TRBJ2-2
TGTGCCAGCAGCCTCACGTTGGGACTAGCGGGATTGAACACCGGGGAGCTGTTTTTT
CASSLTLGLAGLNTGELFF
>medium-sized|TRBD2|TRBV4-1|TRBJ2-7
TGCGCCAGCAGCCAACTAGCGGGGTCCTACGAGCAGTACTTC
CASSQLAGSYEQYF
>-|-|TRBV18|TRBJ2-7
TGTGCCAGCTCAGGGATGGGCTACGAGCAGTACTTC
CASSGMGYEQYF
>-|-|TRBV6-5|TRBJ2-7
TGTGCCAGCAGTTTTCGACAGGCAACGGCCGAGCAGTACTTC
CASSFRQATAEQYF
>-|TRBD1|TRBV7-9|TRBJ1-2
TGTGCCAGCAGCCCCGGGACAGGGGGCGCCAGCTATGGCTACACCTTC
CASSPGTGGASYGYTF
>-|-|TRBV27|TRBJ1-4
TGTGCCAGCAGTCTAAACAAGGATGAAAAACTGTTTTTT
CASSLNKDEKLFF
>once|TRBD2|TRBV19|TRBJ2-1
TGTGCCAGTCATGAGACTAGCGGGACCTCCTACAATGAGCAGTTCTTC
CASHETSGTSYNEQFF
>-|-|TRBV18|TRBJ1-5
TGTGCCAGCTCACACTCAGGCCGGGAGAATCAGCCCCAGCATTTT
CASSHSGRENQPQHF
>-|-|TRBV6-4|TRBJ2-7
TGTGCCGAGCGCGGGCAGGCCTACGAGCAGTACTTC
CAERGQAYEQYF
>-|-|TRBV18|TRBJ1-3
TGTGCCAGCTCACTCAATGATATGGCTGGAAACACCATATATTTT
CASSLNDMAGNTIYF
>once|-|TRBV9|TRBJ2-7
TGTGCCAGCAGCCCGGACCTCTACGAGCAGTACTTC
CASSPDLYEQYF
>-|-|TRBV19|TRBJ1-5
TGTGCCAGTAGCCAGGGGTCAGGGCAGCCCCAGCATTTT
CASSQGSGQPQHF
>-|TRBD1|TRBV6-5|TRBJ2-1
TGTGCCAGCAGTTCTCCGGGACAGGGCGGATATGAGCAGTTCTTC
CASSSPGQGGYEQFF
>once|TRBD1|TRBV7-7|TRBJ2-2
TGTGCCAGCAGCGCAGACAGGGGAGGCACCGGGGAGCTGTTTTTT
CASSADRGGTGELFF
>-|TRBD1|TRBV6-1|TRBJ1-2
TGTGCCAGCAGTGAAGTGGAGCGGAGGGGGCCCACCTTC
CASSEVERRGPTF
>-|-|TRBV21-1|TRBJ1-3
TGTGCCAGCACCACAGGACCTTGCAGAAACACCATATATTTT
CASTTGPCRNTIYF
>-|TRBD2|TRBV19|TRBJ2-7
TGTGCCAGTAGTAGACAGCGACTAGCGGGAGGGGACGAGCAGTACTTC
CASSRQRLAGGDEQYF
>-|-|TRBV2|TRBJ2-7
TGTGCCAGCAGTGAAACGCTGAGCTCCTACGAGCAGTACTTC
CASSETLSSYEQYF
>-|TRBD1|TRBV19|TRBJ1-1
TGTGCCAGTACCCGGACAGGGAATTACCTAAACACTGAAGCTTTCTTT
CASTRTGNYLNTEAFF
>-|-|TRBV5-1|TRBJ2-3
TGCGCCAGCAGCTTGGCCCAGGGAACTACAGATACGCAGTATTTT
CASSLAQGTTDTQYF
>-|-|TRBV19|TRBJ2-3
TGTGCCAGTAGTATAGGAAAGGGAACTAGCACAGATACGCAGTATTTT
CASSIGKGTSTDTQYF
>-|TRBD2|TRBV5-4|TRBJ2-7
TGTGCCAGCAGCTTGGGACTAGCGGGAGCAGGCGAGCAGTACTTC
CASSLGLAGAGEQYF
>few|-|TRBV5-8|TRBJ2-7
TGTGCCAGCAGCTTGATGGCGGTCTCATTCCAGTACTTC
CASSLMAVSFQYF
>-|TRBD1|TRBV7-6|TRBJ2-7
TGTGCCAGCAGCCCCCGGACAGGGATCTACGAGCAGTACTTC
CASSPRTGIYEQYF
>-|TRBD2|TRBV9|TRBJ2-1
TGTGCCAGCAGCGTTGGGACTAACAATGAGCAGTTCTTC
CASSVGTNNEQFF
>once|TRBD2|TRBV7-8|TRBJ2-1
TGTGCCAGCAGCTTACGGACTAGCGGGAGTAATGAGCAGTTCTTC
CASSLRTSGSNEQFF
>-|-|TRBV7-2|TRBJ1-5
TGTGCCAGCAGCTTAGTACTCGGATCGGGACAGCCCCAGCATTTT
CASSLVLGSGQPQHF
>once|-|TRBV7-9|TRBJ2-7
TGTGCCAGCAGCACCTACTACGAGCAGTACTTC
CASSTYYEQYF
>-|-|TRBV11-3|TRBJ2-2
TGTGCCAGCAGCTTAGTCGGGTACGGCGGGGAGCTGTTTTTT
CASSLVGYGGELFF
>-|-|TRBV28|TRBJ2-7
TGTGCCACCAGTACGGGTGCGGGAAACGAGCAGTACTTC
CATSTGAGNEQYF
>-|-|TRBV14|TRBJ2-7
TGTGCCAGCAGCCAATCAGCTTACGAGCAGTACTTC
CASSQSAYEQYF
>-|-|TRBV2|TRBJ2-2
TGTGCCAGCAGATCGACAGCTGGCGGCACCGGGGAGCTGTTTTTT
CASRSTAGGTGELFF
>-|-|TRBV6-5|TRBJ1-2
TGTGCCAGCAGTTACTCCGGGCAAGGTGACTATGGCTACACCTTC
CASSYSGQGDYGYTF
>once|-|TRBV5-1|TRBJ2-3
TGCGCCAGCAAGTTTAGGCTAGCCGGCACAGATACGCAGTATTTT
CASKFRLAGTDTQYF
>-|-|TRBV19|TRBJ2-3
TGTGCCAGCAGGACAGAAAGCACAGATACGCAGTATTTT
CASRTESTDTQYF
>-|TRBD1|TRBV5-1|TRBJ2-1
TGCGCCAGCGGCTCACTGGACAGGGGGCATGAGCAGTTCTTC
CASGSLDRGHEQFF
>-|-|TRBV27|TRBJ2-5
TGTGCCAGCAGTGATCTGGGGCAAGGGATACTTGGAGAGACCCAGTACTTC
CASSDLGQGILGETQYF
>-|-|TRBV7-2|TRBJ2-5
TGTGCCAGCAGCCCCCAAGGATGGGAGACCCAGTACTTC
CASSPQGWETQYF
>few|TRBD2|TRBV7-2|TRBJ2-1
TGTGCCAGCAGCTTAGAAGCGGGGGGCTCCTACAATGAGCAGTTCTTC
CASSLEAGGSYNEQFF
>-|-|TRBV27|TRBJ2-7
TGTGCCAGCAGTACAAGACAGGGAGGCTACGAGCAGTACTTC
CASSTRQGGYEQYF
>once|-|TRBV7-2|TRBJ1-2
TGTGCCAGCAGCTTGGACCCTAAGGGAGGCTACACCTTC
CASSLDPKGGYTF